These T cell receptor beta chains were read from a single sample in a study of cytomegalovirus exposure and HLA in healthy donors. Measured with immunoSEQ multiplex PCR; TCRdb has only the in-frame clones, and not every one. The data contain about 160,000 clones, less than 90% of them seen just once; the ten biggest clones take up approximately 0.98%. The sequencing input was PBMCs. These receptors were taken from a young man in good health and CMV-seronegative. Both conserved end residues are part of each CDR3. The D gene is left open where the match is weak. A row's size may be missing; if present it is once, few, many or a size class.

d_gene,abundance,len,j_gene,v_gene,CDR3aa,CDR3nt
TRBD2,NA,17,TRBJ2-1,TRBV27,CASSLWTSGSSYNEQFF,TGTGCCAGCAGTTTATGGACTAGCGGGAGCTCCTACAATGAGCAGTTCTTC
TRBD1,NA,15,TRBJ1-1,TRBV5-4,CASSPRDRPNTEAFF,TGTGCCAGCAGCCCCCGGGACAGGCCGAACACTGAAGCTTTCTTT
TRBD1,NA,13,TRBJ1-3,TRBV30,CAWSPDRASTIYF,TGTGCCTGGAGTCCGGACAGGGCGAGCACCATATATTTT
TRBD1,NA,17,TRBJ1-6,TRBV29-1,CTNVMTGAHGGDSPLHF,TGCACCAATGTCATGACAGGGGCCCACGGTGGAGATTCACCCCTCCACTTT
NA,few,14,TRBJ1-2,TRBV6-6,CASRADGLYMGYTF,TGTGCCAGCAGAGCGGACGGATTATACATGGGCTACACCTTC
TRBD1,NA,14,TRBJ1-2,TRBV6-5,CASSSRDSYYGYTF,TGTGCCAGCAGCTCTAGGGACAGCTACTATGGCTACACCTTC
TRBD1,NA,14,TRBJ2-7,TRBV5-1,CASSLQTGTYEQYF,TGCGCCAGCAGCCTGCAGACAGGGACCTACGAGCAGTACTTC
TRBD2,NA,13,TRBJ2-1,TRBV5-6,CASGAGGPREQFF,TGTGCCAGCGGAGCGGGAGGGCCCCGCGAGCAGTTCTTC
NA,NA,16,TRBJ2-7,TRBV7-6,CASSHQTETPSYEQYF,TGTGCCAGCAGCCATCAGACAGAGACCCCCTCCTACGAGCAGTACTTC
TRBD1,NA,15,TRBJ1-1,TRBV7-8,CASSTQTGFGTEAFF,TGTGCCAGCAGCACACAGACAGGGTTTGGCACTGAAGCTTTCTTT
TRBD1,NA,17,TRBJ1-3,TRBV29-1,CSVAGDRVKPSGNTIYF,TGCAGCGTTGCTGGGGACAGGGTCAAACCCTCTGGAAACACCATATATTTT
TRBD1,NA,16,TRBJ1-2,TRBV28,CASSPGQGATGYGYTF,TGCGCCAGCAGTCCGGGACAGGGGGCGACGGGGTATGGCTACACCTTC
TRBD1,NA,15,TRBJ2-3,TRBV5-1,CASSSVGQETDTQYF,TGCGCCAGCAGCTCGGTCGGACAGGAAACAGATACGCAGTATTTT
TRBD2,once,21,TRBJ2-3,TRBV14,CASSLGLAGGPFHISTDTQYF,TGTGCCAGCAGCCTAGGACTAGCGGGAGGGCCATTCCACATAAGCACAGATACGCAGTATTTT
TRBD1,NA,16,TRBJ2-7,TRBV28,CASSIDVDRLKYEQYF,TGTGCCAGCAGTATCGACGTGGACAGGTTGAAGTACGAGCAGTACTTC
TRBD1,NA,14,TRBJ2-7,TRBV11-3,CASSIGGQGNEQYF,TGTGCCAGCAGCATAGGGGGACAGGGAAACGAGCAGTACTTC
TRBD1,NA,15,TRBJ2-7,TRBV5-1,CASSQQGQGSGEQYF,TGCGCCAGCAGCCAACAAGGACAGGGGTCTGGCGAGCAGTACTTC
TRBD2,NA,15,TRBJ2-5,TRBV2,CASKKSSGEKETQYF,TGTGCCAGCAAAAAGTCTAGCGGGGAAAAAGAGACCCAGTACTTC
TRBD1,once,16,TRBJ1-1,TRBV7-9,CASSLEGTGDSFEAFF,TGTGCCAGCAGCTTAGAGGGGACAGGGGATTCCTTTGAAGCTTTCTTT
TRBD1,NA,15,TRBJ1-6,TRBV2,CASSPDRASNSPLHF,TGTGCCAGCAGTCCGGACAGGGCTAGTAATTCACCCCTCCACTTT
NA,NA,13,TRBJ1-5,TRBV6-1,CASSPQASQPQHF,TGTGCCAGCAGTCCCCAGGCCAGTCAGCCCCAGCATTTT
NA,NA,13,TRBJ1-1,TRBV5-8,CASMGGRNTEAFF,TGTGCCAGCATGGGGGGTAGGAACACTGAAGCTTTCTTT
NA,few,15,TRBJ1-5,TRBV6-1,CASSTGREVNQPQHF,TGTGCCAGCAGTACGGGACGGGAGGTCAATCAGCCCCAGCATTTT
TRBD2,NA,16,TRBJ2-3,TRBV13,CASSPIAGGDSDTQYF,TGTGCCAGCAGTCCCATAGCGGGAGGGGACTCAGATACGCAGTATTTT
NA,NA,12,TRBJ1-2,TRBV6-1,CASSEQDYGYTF,TGTGCCAGCAGTGAACAGGACTATGGCTACACCTTC
NA,NA,17,TRBJ2-1,TRBV5-5,CASSFRGRASERSEQFF,TGTGCCAGCAGCTTTCGGGGTCGGGCTAGCGAAAGAAGTGAGCAGTTCTTC
TRBD2,once,14,TRBJ2-3,TRBV5-6,CASSLGGGPGTQYF,TGTGCCAGCAGCTTGGGGGGGGGACCAGGTACGCAGTATTTT
TRBD2,few,17,TRBJ2-1,TRBV4-2,CASSQDLERGPYNEQFF,TGTGCCAGCAGCCAAGATCTTGAGCGGGGGCCTTACAATGAGCAGTTCTTC
TRBD2,NA,14,TRBJ2-7,TRBV5-1,CASSWGGARHEQYF,TGCGCCAGCAGCTGGGGAGGGGCGCGCCACGAGCAGTACTTC
NA,once,14,TRBJ2-3,TRBV6-4,CASSDRGGTDTQYF,TGTGCCAGCAGTGACAGGGGTGGCACAGATACGCAGTATTTT
NA,NA,16,TRBJ2-1,TRBV7-9,CASSPSSRALNNEQFF,TGTGCCAGCAGCCCTAGTTCGCGGGCCCTAAACAATGAGCAGTTCTTC
TRBD1,few,13,TRBJ1-4,TRBV2,CASSGGTGGTLFF,TGTGCCAGCAGTGGTGGGACAGGGGGAACACTGTTTTTT
TRBD1,NA,16,TRBJ2-3,TRBV5-1,CASSDTGTGVADTQYF,TGCGCCAGCAGCGATACCGGGACAGGGGTCGCAGATACGCAGTATTTT
NA,NA,14,TRBJ2-7,TRBV18,CASSPAGSSYEQYF,TGTGCCAGCTCACCGGCGGGGAGCTCCTACGAGCAGTACTTC
TRBD1,NA,13,TRBJ2-4,TRBV28,CASSQRQGDIQYF,TGTGCCAGCAGTCAGAGACAGGGTGACATTCAGTACTTC
TRBD1,NA,17,TRBJ2-7,TRBV11-2,CASSLVWGITGGYEQYF,TGTGCCAGCAGCTTAGTATGGGGTATTACAGGGGGCTACGAGCAGTACTTC